This T cell receptor beta chain was identified in a study of blood T cell repertoires in COVID-19. In the study overall: Sample material is recorded as cDNA or gDNA derived from T cells, B-cell-depleted T cells, or PBMCs.

Sequencing was performed with immunoSEQ multiplex PCR; in TCRdb, only in-frame clones are kept and a portion is missing. The data contain under 200,000 clones, approximately 88% of them singletons. Adults between roughly 18 and 95 years of age took part from 24 US areas. Cohort placement rested on clinical history that participants reported themselves. Recovery meant two consecutive negative NP/OP PCR tests, professional clearance, or resolved symptoms. The J segment lost 3 bases and the V segment lost 3 bases, leaving 4 bases of the junction unmatched. This CDR3 is built from 16 residues. Germline V gives CDR1 SGHKS, CDR2 YYEKEE (reference sequence).

J is TRBJ2-2 and V is TRBV5-5, with 11 bases that match TRBD2. The sequenced material came from PBMCs or T cells enriched from blood (not recorded which). The receptor was isolated from an older woman who had recovered from COVID-19. CDR3 sequence reads: CASSYTSGGDTGELFF. CDR3 nucleotides: TGTGCCAGCAGCTATACTAGCGGGGGAGACACCGGGGAGCTGTTTTTT.